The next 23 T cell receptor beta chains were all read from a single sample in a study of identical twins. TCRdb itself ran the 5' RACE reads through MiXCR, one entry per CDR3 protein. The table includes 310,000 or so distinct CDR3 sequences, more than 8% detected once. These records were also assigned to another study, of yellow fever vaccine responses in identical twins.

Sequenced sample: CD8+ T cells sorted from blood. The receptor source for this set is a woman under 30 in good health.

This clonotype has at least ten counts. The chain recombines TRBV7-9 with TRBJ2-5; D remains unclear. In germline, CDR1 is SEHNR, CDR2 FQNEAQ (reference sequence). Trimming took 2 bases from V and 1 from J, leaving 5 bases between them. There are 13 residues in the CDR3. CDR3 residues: CASSLMGQETQYF. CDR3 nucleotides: TGTGCCAGCAGCTTAATGGGCCAAGAGACCCAGTACTTC.

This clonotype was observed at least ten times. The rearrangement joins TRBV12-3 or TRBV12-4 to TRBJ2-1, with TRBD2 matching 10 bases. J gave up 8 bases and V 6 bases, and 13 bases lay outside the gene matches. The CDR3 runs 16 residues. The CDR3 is CASRGKLAGISDEQFF. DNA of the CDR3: TGTGCCAGCAGAGGAAAACTAGCGGGGATAAGCGATGAGCAGTTCTTC.

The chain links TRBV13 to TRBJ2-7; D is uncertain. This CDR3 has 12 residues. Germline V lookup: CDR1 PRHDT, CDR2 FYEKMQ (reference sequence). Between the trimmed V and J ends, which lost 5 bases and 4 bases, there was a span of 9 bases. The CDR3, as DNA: TGTGCCAGCAGCCGACACCAATACGAGCAGTACTTC. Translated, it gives CASSRHQYEQYF.

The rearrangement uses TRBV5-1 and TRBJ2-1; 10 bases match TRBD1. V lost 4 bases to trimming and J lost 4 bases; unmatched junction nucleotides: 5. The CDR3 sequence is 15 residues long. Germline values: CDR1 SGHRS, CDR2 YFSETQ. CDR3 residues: CASSRGTGEYNEQFF. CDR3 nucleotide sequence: TGCGCCAGCAGCCGAGGGACAGGGGAATACAATGAGCAGTTCTTC. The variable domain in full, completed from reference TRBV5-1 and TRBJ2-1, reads KAGVTQTPRYLIKTRGQQVTLSCSPISGHRSVSWYQQTPGQGLQFLFEYFSETQRNKGNFPGRFSGRQFSNSRSEMNVSTLELGDSALYLCASSRGTGEYNEQFFGPGTRLTVL.

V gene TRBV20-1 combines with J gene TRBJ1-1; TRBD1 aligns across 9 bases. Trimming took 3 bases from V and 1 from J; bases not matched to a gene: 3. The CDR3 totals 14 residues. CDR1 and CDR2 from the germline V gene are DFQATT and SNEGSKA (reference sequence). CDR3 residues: CSASRDRENTEAFF. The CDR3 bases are TGCAGTGCTAGCCGGGACAGGGAGAACACTGAAGCTTTCTTT.

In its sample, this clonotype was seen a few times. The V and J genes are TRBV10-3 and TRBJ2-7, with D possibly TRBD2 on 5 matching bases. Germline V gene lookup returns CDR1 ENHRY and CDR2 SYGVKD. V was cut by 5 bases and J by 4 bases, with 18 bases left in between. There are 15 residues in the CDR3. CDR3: CAISTGVQAPYEQYF. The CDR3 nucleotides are TGTGCCATCAGTACCGGGGTTCAAGCTCCTTACGAGCAGTACTTC.

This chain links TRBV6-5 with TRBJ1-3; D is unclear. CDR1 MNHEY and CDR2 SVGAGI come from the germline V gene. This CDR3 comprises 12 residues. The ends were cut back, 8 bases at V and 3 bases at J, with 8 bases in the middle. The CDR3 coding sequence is TGTGCCAGCCGGCCGCATGGAAACACCATATATTTT. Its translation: CASRPHGNTIYF.

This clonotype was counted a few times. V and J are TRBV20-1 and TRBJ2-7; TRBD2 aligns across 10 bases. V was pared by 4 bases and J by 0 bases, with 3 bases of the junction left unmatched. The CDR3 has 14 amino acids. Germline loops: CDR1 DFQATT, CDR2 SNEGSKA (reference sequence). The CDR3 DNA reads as TGCAGTGCTACTGGACTAGCGGACTCCTACGAGCAGTACTTC. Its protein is CSATGLADSYEQYF.

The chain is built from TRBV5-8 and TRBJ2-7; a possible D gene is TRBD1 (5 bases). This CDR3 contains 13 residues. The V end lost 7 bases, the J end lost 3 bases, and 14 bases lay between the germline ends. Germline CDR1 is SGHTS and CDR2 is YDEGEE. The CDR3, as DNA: TGTGCCAGCGGCCACAGGTTAAGCTACGAGCAGTACTTC. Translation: CASGHRLSYEQYF.

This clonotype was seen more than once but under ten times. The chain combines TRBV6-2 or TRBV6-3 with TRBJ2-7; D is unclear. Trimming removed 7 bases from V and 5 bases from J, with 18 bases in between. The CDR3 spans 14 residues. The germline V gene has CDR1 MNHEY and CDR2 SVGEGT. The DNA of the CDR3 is TGTGCCAGCATCTTAGGAAGTGGTTTCAACGAGCAGTACTTC. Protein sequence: CASILGSGFNEQYF.

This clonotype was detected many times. The chain's CDR3 is CASSYGVSYEQYF. The DNA of the CDR3 is TGTGCCAGCAGTTACGGGGTTTCCTACGAGCAGTACTTC. The chain carries TRBV6-5 and TRBJ2-7, with D hard to call. Between the trimmed V and J ends, which lost 2 bases and 1 base, there was a span of 6 bases. CDR3 length equals 13 residues. CDR1 is MNHEY and CDR2 is SVGAGI in the germline V gene.

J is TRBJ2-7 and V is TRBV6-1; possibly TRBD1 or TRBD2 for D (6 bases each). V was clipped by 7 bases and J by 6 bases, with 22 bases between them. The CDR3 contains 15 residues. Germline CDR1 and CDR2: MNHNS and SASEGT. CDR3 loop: CASTDQGGLQPEQYF. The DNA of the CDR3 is TGTGCCAGCACCGACCAAGGGGGACTCCAACCCGAGCAGTACTTC.

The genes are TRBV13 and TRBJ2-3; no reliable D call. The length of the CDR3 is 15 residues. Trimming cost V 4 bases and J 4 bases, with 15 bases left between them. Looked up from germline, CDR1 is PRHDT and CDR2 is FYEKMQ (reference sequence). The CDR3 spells CASSSPVETADTQYF. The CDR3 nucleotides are TGTGCCAGCAGCTCCCCGGTCGAAACTGCAGATACGCAGTATTTT.

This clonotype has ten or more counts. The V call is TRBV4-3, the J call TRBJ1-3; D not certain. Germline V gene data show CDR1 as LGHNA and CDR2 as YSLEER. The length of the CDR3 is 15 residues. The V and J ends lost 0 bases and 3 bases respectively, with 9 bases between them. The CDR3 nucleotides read TGCGCCAGCAGCCAAGACCGCACCGGTGGAAACACCATATATTTT. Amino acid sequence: CASSQDRTGGNTIYF.

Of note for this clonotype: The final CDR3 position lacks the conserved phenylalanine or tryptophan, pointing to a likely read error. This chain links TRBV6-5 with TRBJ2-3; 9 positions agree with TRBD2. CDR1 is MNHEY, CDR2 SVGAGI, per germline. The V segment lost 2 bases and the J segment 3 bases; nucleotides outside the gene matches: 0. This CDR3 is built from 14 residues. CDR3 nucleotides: TGTGCCAGCAGTTACGCGGGGGGGACAGATACGCAGTATTCT. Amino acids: CASSYAGGTDTQYS.

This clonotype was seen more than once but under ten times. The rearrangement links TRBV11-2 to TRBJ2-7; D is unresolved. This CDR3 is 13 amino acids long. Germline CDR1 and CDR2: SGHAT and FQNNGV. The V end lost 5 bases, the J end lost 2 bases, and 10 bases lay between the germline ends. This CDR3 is CASSPSLPYEQYF. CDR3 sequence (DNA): TGTGCCAGCAGCCCCTCTCTTCCCTACGAGCAGTACTTC.

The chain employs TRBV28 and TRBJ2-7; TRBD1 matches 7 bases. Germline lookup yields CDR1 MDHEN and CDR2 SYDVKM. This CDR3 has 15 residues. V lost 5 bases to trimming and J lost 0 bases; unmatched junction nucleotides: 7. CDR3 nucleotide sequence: TGTGCCAGCAGTACCAGACAGGGATTCTCCTACGAGCAGTACTTC. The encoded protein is CASSTRQGFSYEQYF.

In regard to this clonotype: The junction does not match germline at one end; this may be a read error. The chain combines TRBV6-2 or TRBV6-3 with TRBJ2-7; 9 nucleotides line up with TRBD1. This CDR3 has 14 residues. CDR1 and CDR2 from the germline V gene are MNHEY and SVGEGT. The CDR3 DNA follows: TGTGCCAGCAGCTACTGGACAGGGGCGGGGGAGCAGTACTTC. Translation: CASSYWTGAGEQYF.

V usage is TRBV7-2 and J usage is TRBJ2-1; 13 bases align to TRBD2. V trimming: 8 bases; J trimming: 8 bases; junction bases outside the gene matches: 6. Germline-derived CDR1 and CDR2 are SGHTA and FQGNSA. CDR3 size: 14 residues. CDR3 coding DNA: TGTGCCAGCCACGGGACTAGCGGGATATATGAGCAGTTCTTC. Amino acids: CASHGTSGIYEQFF.

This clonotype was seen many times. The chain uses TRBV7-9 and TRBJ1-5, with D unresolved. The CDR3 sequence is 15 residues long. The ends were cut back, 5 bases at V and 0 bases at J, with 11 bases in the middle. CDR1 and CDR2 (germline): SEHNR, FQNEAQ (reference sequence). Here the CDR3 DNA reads TGTGCCAGCAGCCGAGGGAATATTAGCAATCAGCCCCAGCATTTT. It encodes CASSRGNISNQPQHF.

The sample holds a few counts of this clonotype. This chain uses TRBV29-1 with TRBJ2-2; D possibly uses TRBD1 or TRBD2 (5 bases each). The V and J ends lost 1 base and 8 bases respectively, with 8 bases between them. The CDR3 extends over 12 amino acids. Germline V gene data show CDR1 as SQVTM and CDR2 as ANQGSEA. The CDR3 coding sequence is TGCAGCGTTGAAGGCTGGGGGGGGGAGCTGTTTTTT. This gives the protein CSVEGWGGELFF.

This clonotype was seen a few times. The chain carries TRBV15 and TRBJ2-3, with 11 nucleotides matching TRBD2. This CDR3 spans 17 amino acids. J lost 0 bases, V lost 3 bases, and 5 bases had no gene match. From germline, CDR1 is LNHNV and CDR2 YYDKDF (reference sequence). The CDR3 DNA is TGTGCCACCAGCAGGAGGGGACTAGCGGAGAGCACAGATACGCAGTATTTT. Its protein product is CATSRRGLAESTDTQYF. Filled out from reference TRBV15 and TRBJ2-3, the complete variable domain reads DAMVIQNPRYQVTQFGKPVTLSCSQTLNHNVMYWYQQKSSQAPKLLFHYYDKDFNNEADTPDNFQSRRPNTSFCFLDIRSPGLGDTAMYLCATSRRGLAESTDTQYFGPGTRLTVL.

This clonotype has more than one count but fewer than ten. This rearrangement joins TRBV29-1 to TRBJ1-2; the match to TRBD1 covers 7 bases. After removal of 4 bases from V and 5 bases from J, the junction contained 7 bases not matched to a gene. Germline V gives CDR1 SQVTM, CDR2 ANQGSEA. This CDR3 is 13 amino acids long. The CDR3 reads CSVVGTAGYGYTF. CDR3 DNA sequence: TGCAGCGTTGTTGGGACAGCAGGATATGGCTACACCTTC.